This T cell receptor (beta chain) was profiled in a study of radiation and T cells in renal cell carcinoma (dated by TCRdb to 2018 to 2020). About the full investigation: A total of under 60 samples underwent TCR beta sequencing, made up of approximately 26 tumors and about 27 peripheral blood samples. The final blood draw was performed at 4 weeks after radiation, at the same time as nephrectomy. Across all 50 or so samples, roughly 3,700,000 unique CDR3 nucleotide sequences encoding roughly 2.7 million unique CDR3 amino acid sequences were identified.

What the work shows at the level of the full study, not this receptor alone: In blood, the top tumor clonotypes increased from baseline to 2 weeks after radiation and then shrank by 4 weeks, which suggests a temporary expansion of tumor-resident clones. Changes in the blood repertoire were not tracked past 4 weeks after treatment. Because the trial had a single-armed design, the trial could not examine how radiation dose or scheduling affected the TCR repertoire. No pretreatment tumor biopsies were available, so the baseline intratumoral presence of clonotypes could not be determined.

In light of the paper, this sample's time point label describes: blood 4 weeks post-SBRT, at nephrectomy. Read against the paper, the sample's treatment or condition label means: 15 Gy SBRT to primary tumor, nephrectomy 4 weeks later. Samples were obtained from a clinical trial, in which 15 Gy stereotactic body radiation therapy was delivered to primary renal cell carcinomas and nephrectomy was performed 4 weeks later. To track tumor-enriched clonotypes, serial peripheral blood was sampled from radiation-treated patients at baseline and at 2 weeks and 4 weeks after SBRT. All patients had renal cell carcinoma with clear cell pathology. Genomic DNA for TCR sequencing was prepared using the QIAamp DNA Blood Mini Kit (Qiagen). The analyses included only samples that passed all quality control checks. Following the manufacturer's recommendations, the immunoSEQ kit was used to generate TCR beta libraries from genomic DNA. To prepare libraries, a first multiplex PCR with proprietary primers was run, followed by a second PCR that added unique barcodes, and a bead cleanup was done after each round. Each sample batch included a kit-provided positive control reaction and a negative control reaction. The final libraries were assessed on an Agilent 4200 TapeStation D1000 ScreenTape, pooled by volume, and quantified by qPCR. Sequencing was performed on an Illumina NextSeq500 with a MidOutput 150-cycle cartridge, and 156 Read1 and 15 Index1 cycles were run with kit custom primers. The pooled library was loaded at 0.8 to 1 pM, and approximately 18% PhiX control was spiked in. The authors' analysis ran thus. Vendor-processed data were analyzed in R, with a clonotype defined as all T cells sharing the same CDR3 nucleotide sequence. For clone abundance analyses, frequencies were normalized to the 10,000 most abundant clones per sample. Before analysis, public T cell clones were removed, and these numbered fewer than five per sample on average. Tumor-enriched and baseline blood-enriched clonotypes were defined by at least a 32-fold difference in abundance between compartments. A beta-binomial differential abundance model was applied to find clonotypes that expanded or contracted between blood time points. Similarity between tumor and blood repertoires was quantified using the Baroni-Urbani and Buser coefficient, and groups were compared with two-tailed Wilcoxon tests in R. The clones in this table, taken by TCRdb from immuneACCESS, are in-frame only. Not every clone is retained; where verified, under half of the shortfall comes from an unresolved V gene, and the cause of the rest is unknown. For V, J and clone size, that table is used; D and trimming come from the DNA. In this sample the table shows 140,000 or so clones, approximately 86% of which occur a single time. The top ten hold under 20% of the sample.

As to this clone: Its specific antigen is unknown. Per-base quality was not reported, and no clone a single base away is much larger than it.

The material sequenced was blood, taken from a patient whose treatment included radiotherapy and nephrectomy. This sequence originates from a woman aged 45-65 years with renal cell carcinoma.

The DNA reads as follows: TGTGCCAGCAGTAGACTAGCGGGGGGGGATACGCAGTATTTT. This is translated as CASSRLAGGDTQYF. The chain was built from TRBV6-5 and TRBJ2-3; 14 central nucleotides agree with TRBD2. The CDR3 sequence holds 14 residues, the cysteine and phenylalanine included. The sequence is cut down to CDR3 DNA, 42 bases in frame from base 1. Sequences MNHEY (CDR1) and SVGAGI (CDR2) are obtained from the germline V gene. V has 5 bases trimmed and J has 6 bases trimmed; junction bases matching no gene number 1.